This T cell receptor beta chain was sequenced for a study of shared clonotypes between healthy human individuals. CD45RO-negative, CCR7-selected cells formed the naive CD8 fraction, which excluded terminally differentiated effector memory CD45RA+ cells. This clone was seen only once. Method: immunoSEQ multiplex PCR; TCRdb's copy keeps in-frame clones and lacks some. The data show around 600,000 clones, roughly 96% seen once. Germline CDR1 SGHNT, CDR2 YYREEE (reference sequence). This CDR3 is 18 amino acids long. Trimming pared 7 bases from V and 0 bases from J, leaving 20 bases between. The sample consisted of naive CD8+ T cells sorted from blood. J is TRBJ2-6 and V is TRBV5-4, with D unresolved. The TCR originated in a woman aged 25-40 years in good health. CDR3 bases: TGTGCCAGCTACCCCCACACGGAAAACCACTCTGGGGCCAACGTCCTGACTTTC. Protein sequence: CASYPHTENHSGANVLTF.